This T cell receptor (beta chain) stems from a study of T cells in localized non-small cell lung cancer. A few counts support this clone. Germline CDR1 reads MNHGY; CDR2 reads SAAAGT. Deletions cut 0 bases from V and 8 bases from J, with 10 bases between. There are 13 residues in the CDR3. Here immunoSEQ multiplex PCR was the method, and the copy in TCRdb shows in-frame clones only, minus some. The data hold approximately 800 clones, with around 20% observed a single time. Sequencing was performed on normal lung tissue next to the tumor, taken before any cancer treatment. The chain links TRBV6-8 to TRBJ1-2; a weak D match, TRBD1 (6 bases). The TCR comes from a female donor of 60 years or more with stage II squamous cell lung carcinoma. CDR3 sequence reads: CASSYSTGNGYTF. The DNA for the CDR3 is TGTGCCAGCAGTTACTCCACAGGGAACGGCTACACCTTC.